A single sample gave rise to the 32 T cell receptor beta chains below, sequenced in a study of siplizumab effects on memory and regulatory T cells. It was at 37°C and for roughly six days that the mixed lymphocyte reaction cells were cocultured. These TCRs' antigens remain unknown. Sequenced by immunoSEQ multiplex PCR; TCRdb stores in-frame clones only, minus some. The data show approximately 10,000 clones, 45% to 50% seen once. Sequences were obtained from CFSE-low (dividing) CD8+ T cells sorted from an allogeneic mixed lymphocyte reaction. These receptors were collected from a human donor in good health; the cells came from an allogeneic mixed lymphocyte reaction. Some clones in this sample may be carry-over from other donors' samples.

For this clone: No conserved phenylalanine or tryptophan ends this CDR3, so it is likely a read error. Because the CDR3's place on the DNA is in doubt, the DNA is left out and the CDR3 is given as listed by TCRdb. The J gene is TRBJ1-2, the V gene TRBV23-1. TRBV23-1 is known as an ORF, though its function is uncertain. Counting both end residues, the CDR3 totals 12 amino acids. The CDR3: CASSQCLPARNS.

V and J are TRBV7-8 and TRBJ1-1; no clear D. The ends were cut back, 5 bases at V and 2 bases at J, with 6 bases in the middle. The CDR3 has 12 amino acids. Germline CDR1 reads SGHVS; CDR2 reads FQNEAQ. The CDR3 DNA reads TGTGCCAGCAGCCCTCGCAACACTGAAGCTTTCTTT. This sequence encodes CASSPRNTEAFF.

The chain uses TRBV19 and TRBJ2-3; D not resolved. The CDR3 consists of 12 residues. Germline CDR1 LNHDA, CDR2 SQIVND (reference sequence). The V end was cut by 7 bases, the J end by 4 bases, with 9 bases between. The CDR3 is CASTARPDTQYF. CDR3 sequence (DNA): TGTGCCAGTACGGCGCGGCCAGATACGCAGTATTTT.

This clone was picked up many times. The CDR3: CASSQEGLAGAGELFF. As DNA, the CDR3 is TGCGCCAGCAGCCAAGAAGGACTAGCGGGGGCCGGGGAGCTGTTTTTT. The genes are TRBV4-1 and TRBJ2-2, with 13 bases lining up with TRBD2. V trimming: 0 bases; J trimming: 6 bases; junction bases outside the gene matches: 1. The CDR3 has 16 amino acids. The germline gives CDR1 MGHRA, CDR2 YSYEKL.

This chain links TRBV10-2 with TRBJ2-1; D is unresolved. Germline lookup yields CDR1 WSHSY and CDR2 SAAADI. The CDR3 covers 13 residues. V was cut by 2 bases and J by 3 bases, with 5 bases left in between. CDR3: CASSEENYNEQFF. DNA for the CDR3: TGCGCCAGCAGTGAGGAGAACTACAATGAGCAGTTCTTC.

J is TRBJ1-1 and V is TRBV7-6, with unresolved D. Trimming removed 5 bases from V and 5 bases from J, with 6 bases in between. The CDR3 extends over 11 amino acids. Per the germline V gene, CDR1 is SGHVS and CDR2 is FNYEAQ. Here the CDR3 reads CASSLNTEAFF. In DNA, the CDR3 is TGTGCCAGCAGCCTTAATACTGAAGCTTTCTTT.

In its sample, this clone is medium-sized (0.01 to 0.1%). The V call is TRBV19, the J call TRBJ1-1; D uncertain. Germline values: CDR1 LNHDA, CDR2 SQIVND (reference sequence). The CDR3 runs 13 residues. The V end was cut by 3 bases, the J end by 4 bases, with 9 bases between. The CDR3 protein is CASSMRQFTEAFF. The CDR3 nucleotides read TGTGCCAGTAGTATGCGGCAGTTCACTGAAGCTTTCTTT.

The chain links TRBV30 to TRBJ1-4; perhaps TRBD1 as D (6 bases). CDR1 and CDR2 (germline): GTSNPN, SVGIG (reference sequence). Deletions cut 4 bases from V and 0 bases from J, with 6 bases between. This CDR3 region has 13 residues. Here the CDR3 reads CAWTGATNEKLFF. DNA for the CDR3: TGTGCCTGGACAGGGGCAACTAATGAAAAACTGTTTTTT.

CDR3 sequence reads: CASSWSGGPSYEQYF. The CDR3 DNA follows: TGTGCCAGCAGTTGGAGCGGGGGCCCCTCCTACGAGCAGTACTTC. V is TRBV7-9 and J is TRBJ2-7, with 8 bases matching TRBD2. In germline, CDR1 is SEHNR, CDR2 FQNEAQ (reference sequence). Trimming at V came to 6 bases and at J to 0 bases, leaving 7 bases not matched to a gene. This CDR3 region has 15 residues.

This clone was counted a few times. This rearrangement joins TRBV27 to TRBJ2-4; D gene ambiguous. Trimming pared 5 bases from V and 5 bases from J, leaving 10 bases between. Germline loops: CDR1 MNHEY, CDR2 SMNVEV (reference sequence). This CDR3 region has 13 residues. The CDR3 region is CASSGIKENIQYF. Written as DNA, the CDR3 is TGTGCCAGCAGTGGGATAAAGGAAAACATTCAGTACTTC.

The chain's CDR3 is CASSLVSGQPNTGELFF. The CDR3 DNA sequence: TGTGCCAGCAGCTTGGTGTCCGGCCAGCCCAACACCGGGGAGCTGTTTTTT. The V and J genes are TRBV5-6 and TRBJ2-2, with no clear D. Germline values: CDR1 SGHDT, CDR2 YYEEEE. This CDR3 spans 17 amino acids. V shed 0 bases and J shed 2 bases, with 14 bases lying between them. The full variable domain, with the rest looked up from reference TRBV5-6 and TRBJ2-2, is DAGVTQSPTHLIKTRGQQVTLRCSPKSGHDTVSWYQQALGQGPQFIFQYYEEEERQRGNFPDRFSGHQFPNYSSELNVNALLLGDSALYLCASSLVSGQPNTGELFFGEGSRLTVL.

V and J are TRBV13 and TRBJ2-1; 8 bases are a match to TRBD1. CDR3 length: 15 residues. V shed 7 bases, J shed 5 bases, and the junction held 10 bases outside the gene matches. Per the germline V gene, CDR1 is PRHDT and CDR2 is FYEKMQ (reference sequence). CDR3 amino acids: CASTGRRTGNNEQFF. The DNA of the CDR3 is TGTGCCAGCACCGGCCGCAGGACAGGGAACAATGAGCAGTTCTTC.

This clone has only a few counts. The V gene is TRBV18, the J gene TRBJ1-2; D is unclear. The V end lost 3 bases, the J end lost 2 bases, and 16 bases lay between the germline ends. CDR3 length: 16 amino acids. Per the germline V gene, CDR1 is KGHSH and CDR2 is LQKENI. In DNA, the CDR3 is TGTGCCAGCTCACCTCTCCCTGACCACAACAACTATGGCTACACCTTC. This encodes CASSPLPDHNNYGYTF.

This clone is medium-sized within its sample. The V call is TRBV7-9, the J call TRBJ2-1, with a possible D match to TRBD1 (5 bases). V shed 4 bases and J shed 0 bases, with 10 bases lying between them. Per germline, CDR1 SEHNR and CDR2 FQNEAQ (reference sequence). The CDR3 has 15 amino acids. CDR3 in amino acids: CASSSWTYSYNEQFF. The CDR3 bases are TGTGCCAGCAGCTCCTGGACATACTCCTACAATGAGCAGTTCTTC.

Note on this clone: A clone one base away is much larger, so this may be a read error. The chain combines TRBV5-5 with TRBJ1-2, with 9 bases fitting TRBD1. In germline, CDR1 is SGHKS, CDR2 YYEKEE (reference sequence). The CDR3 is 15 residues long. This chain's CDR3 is CASSSYRGLSYDYTF. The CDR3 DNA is TGTGCCAGCAGCTCATACAGGGGGCTGAGCTATGACTACACCTTC.

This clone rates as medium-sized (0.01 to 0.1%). The CDR3 sequence: CASSSTSGRYEQYF. The CDR3 DNA reads as TGTGCCAGCAGCTCGACTAGCGGGAGATACGAGCAGTACTTC. V and J are TRBV7-9 and TRBJ2-7; 12 bases agree with TRBD2. This CDR3 is built from 14 residues. Per the germline V gene, CDR1 is SEHNR and CDR2 is FQNEAQ (reference sequence). V was clipped by 4 bases and J by 4 bases; unmatched bases: 2.

Here the CDR3 reads CASRGLGQGAPGYTF. The CDR3 nucleotides are TGTGCCAGCAGGGGGCTCGGACAGGGGGCGCCTGGCTACACCTTC. The chain has TRBV27 and TRBJ1-2; TRBD1 matches 11 bases. Germline values: CDR1 MNHEY, CDR2 SMNVEV (reference sequence). The trim removed 6 bases at V and 7 bases at J, leaving 10 bases unmatched. CDR3 length: 15 residues.

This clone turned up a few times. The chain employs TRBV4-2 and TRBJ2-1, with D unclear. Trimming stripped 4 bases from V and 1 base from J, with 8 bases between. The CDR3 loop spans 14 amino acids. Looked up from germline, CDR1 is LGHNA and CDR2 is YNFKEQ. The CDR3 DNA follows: TGTGCCAGCAGCCTTGGCGGTTCCTACAATGAGCAGTTCTTC. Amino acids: CASSLGGSYNEQFF.

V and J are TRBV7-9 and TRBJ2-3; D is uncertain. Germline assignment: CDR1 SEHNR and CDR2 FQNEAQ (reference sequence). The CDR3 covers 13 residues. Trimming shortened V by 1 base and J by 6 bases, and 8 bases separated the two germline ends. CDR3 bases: TGTGCCAGCAGCTTAGGATTTGGGGATACGCAGTATTTT. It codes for CASSLGFGDTQYF.

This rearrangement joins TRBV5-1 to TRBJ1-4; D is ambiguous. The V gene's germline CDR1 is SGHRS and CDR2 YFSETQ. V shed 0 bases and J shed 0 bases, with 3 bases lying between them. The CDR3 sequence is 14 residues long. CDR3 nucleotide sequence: TGCGCCAGCAGCTTGGAACCAACTAATGAAAAACTGTTTTTT. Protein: CASSLEPTNEKLFF.

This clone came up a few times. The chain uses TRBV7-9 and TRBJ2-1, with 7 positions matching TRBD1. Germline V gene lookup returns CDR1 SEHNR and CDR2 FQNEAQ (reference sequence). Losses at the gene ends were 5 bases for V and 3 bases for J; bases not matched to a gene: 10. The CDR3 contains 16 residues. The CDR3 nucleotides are TGTGCCAGCAGCGGACCCAGGGACAGACTCTACAATGAGCAGTTCTTC. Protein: CASSGPRDRLYNEQFF.

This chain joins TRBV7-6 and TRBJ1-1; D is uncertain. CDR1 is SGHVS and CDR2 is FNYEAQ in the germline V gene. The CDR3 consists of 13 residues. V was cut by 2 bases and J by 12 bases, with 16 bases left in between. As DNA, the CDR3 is TGTGCCAGCAGCTTACTAAACTCCCCGGTAACTTTCTTT. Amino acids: CASSLLNSPVTFF.

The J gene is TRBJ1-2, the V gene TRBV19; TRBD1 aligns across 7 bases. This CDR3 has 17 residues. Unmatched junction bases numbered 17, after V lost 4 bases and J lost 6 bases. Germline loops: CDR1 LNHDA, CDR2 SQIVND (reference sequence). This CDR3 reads CASSTRLRDSWGHGYTF. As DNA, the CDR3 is TGTGCCAGTAGTACGCGCCTCCGGGACAGTTGGGGGCATGGCTACACCTTC.

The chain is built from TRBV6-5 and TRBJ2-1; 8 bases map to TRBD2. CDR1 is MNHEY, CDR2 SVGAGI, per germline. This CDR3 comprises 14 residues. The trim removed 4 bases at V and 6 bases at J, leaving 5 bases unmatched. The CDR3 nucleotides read TGTGCCAGCAGTTTGCGGGAGGCGATCAATGAGCAGTTCTTC. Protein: CASSLREAINEQFF.

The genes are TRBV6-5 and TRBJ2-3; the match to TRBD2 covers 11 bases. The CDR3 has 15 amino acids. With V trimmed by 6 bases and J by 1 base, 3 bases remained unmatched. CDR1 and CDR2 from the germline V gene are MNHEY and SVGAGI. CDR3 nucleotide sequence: TGTGCCAGCAGGCCGGGACTAGCGGGCACAGATACGCAGTATTTT. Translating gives CASRPGLAGTDTQYF.

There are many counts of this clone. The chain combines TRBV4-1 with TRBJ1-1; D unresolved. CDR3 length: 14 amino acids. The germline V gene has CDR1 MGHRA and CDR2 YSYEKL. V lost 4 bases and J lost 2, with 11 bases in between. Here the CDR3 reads CASSPTTGNTEAFF. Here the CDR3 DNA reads TGCGCCAGCAGCCCCACGACGGGTAACACTGAAGCTTTCTTT.

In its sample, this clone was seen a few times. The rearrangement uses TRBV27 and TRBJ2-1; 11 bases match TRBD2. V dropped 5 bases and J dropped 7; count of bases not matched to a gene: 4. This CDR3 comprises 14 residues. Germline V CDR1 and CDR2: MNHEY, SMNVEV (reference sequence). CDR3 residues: CASSLAGGGNEQFF. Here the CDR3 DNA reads TGTGCCAGCAGTCTAGCGGGGGGTGGGAATGAGCAGTTCTTC.

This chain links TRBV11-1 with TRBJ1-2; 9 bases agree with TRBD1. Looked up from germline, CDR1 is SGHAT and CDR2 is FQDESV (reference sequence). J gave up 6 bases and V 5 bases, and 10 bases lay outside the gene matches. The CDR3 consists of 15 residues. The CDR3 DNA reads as TGTGCCAGCAGCCTACGAACAGGGGGCCCGGATGGCTACACCTTC. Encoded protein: CASSLRTGGPDGYTF.

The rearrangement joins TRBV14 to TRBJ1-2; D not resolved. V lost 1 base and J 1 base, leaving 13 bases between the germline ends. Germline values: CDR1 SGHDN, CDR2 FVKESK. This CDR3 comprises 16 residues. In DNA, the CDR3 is TGTGCCAGCAGCCAAGGGGGTATGGGTCTTAACTATGGCTACACCTTC. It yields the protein CASSQGGMGLNYGYTF.

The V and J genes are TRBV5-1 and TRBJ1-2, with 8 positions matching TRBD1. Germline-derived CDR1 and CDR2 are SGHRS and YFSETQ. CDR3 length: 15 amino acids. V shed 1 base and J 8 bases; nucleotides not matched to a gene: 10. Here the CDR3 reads CASSLPLQGAPGYTF. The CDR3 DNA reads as TGCGCCAGCAGCTTGCCCTTGCAGGGGGCGCCGGGCTACACCTTC.

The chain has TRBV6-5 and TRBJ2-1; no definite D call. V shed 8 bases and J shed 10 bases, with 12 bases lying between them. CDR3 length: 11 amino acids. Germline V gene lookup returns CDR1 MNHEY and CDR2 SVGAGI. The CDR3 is CASFSVGEQFF. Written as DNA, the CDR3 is TGTGCCAGCTTCTCCGTCGGGGAGCAGTTCTTC.

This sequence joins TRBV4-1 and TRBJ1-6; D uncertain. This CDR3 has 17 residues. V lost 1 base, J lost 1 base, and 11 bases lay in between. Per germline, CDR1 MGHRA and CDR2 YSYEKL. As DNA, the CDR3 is TGCGCCAGCAGCCAAGCGACCGGGGTTTCCTATAATTCACCCCTCCACTTT. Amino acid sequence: CASSQATGVSYNSPLHF.